The T cell receptor (beta chain) under discussion was sequenced for a study of blood T cell repertoires in COVID-19 (dated by TCRdb to the early 2020s). With respect to the entire study: Collaborator samples came from the United States, Italy and Spain and covered acute and convalescent phases of COVID-19. The material from the prospective study consisted of cDNA or gDNA derived from T cells, B-cell-depleted T cells, or PBMCs. Subjects who had been exposed to COVID-19, were actively infected with it, or had recovered from it provided the deeply sampled blood TCRbeta repertoires that made up the dataset. A freely available public database, intended as a resource for researchers studying the immune response to SARS-CoV-2, is where the repertoires were released. Samples were obtained from the ongoing ImmuneRACE study (first 160 participants) and from some 1,200 subjects provided by 6 global collaborators. Nearly every sample came with metadata listing a de-identified subject ID, COVID-19 status, age in years and sex. Where available, HLA class I and class II types were obtained from metadata supplied by the sample provider rather than from assay-based typing. Points the paper makes about the study in general: Clinical and demographic metadata were provided uncurated, with the amount varying by source and participant.

The immunoSEQ Assay, a bias-controlled multiplex PCR, was used to amplify TCRbeta CDR3 regions from genomic DNA. As for the authors' bioinformatics: Nucleated cell counts per sample were estimated from amplification of reference gene primers within the assay. Sequence reads were collapsed and filtered to measure the absolute abundance of every unique TCRbeta CDR3 rearrangement. For each sample, productive Simpson clonality was calculated by taking the square root of Simpson's diversity index across productive rearrangements. TCRdb's version of the immuneACCESS table is confined to in-frame rearrangements and falls short of the full clone set. An unresolved V gene accounts for under half of the shortfall where checked; the remainder is of unknown origin. For V, J and clone size, that table is used; D and trimming come from the DNA. The sample table contains about 240,000 clones; only one count was recorded for roughly nine tenths of them. The top ten hold around 6.9% of the sample.

A second Seattle source provided samples from volunteer blood donors who had recovered from COVID-19. Each collaborating institution followed its own protocols to collect whole blood in K2EDTA tubes. For TCRbeta analysis, collaborator samples were shipped as frozen whole blood, as isolated PBMCs, or as DNA extracted from either sample type. This clone was seen once. It has no known antigen specificity. No base quality values were provided; no much bigger clone lies one nucleotide off. Trimming costs V 8 bases and J 1 base, and their ends lie 13 bases apart. Taken from the germline V gene (reference sequence), the CDR1 and CDR2 loops are LGHDT and YNNKEL. From the cysteine up to the phenylalanine, the CDR3 has a length of 14 residues. Only the CDR3 DNA is retained, 42 bases long and in frame from the first base.

Sequencing was performed on peripheral blood. The origin of this receptor is a man aged 60-69 years who had recovered from COVID-19. Here the chain combines TRBV3-1 (or the pseudogene TRBV3-2) and TRBJ2-3; perhaps TRBD2 is the D gene, with 6 bases matching. The DNA reads TGTGCCAGCGCGCATTGGGGGGGCACAGATACGCAGTATTTT. Protein translation: CASAHWGGTDTQYF.